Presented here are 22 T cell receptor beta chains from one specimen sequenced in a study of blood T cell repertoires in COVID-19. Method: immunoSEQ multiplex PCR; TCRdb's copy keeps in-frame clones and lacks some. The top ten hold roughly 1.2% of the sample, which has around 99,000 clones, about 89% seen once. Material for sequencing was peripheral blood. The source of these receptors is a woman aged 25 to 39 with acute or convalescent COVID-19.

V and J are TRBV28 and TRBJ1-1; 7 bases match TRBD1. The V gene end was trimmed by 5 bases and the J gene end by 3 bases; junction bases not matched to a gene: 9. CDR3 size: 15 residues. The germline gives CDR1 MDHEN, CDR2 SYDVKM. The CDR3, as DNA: TGTGCCAGCAGTAACCGACAGGGAAGGGACACTGAAGCTTTCTTT. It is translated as CASSNRQGRDTEAFF.

As DNA, the CDR3 is TGTGCCAGCAGTGCCCTTGGGACTAGCGGGAGTTCCGGAGAGACCCAGTACTTC. This encodes CASSALGTSGSSGETQYF. This rearrangement joins TRBV2 to TRBJ2-5, with 14 bases matching TRBD2. V was pared by 4 bases and J by 4 bases, with 11 bases of the junction left unmatched. This CDR3 has 18 amino acids. Germline V CDR1 and CDR2: SNHLY, FYNNEI. The complete variable domain, with remaining parts taken from reference TRBV2 and TRBJ2-5, reads EPEVTQTPSHQVTQMGQEVILRCVPISNHLYFYWYRQILGQKVEFLVSFYNNEISEKSEIFDDQFSVERPDGSNFTLKIRSTKLEDSAMYFCASSALGTSGSSGETQYFGPGTRLLVL.

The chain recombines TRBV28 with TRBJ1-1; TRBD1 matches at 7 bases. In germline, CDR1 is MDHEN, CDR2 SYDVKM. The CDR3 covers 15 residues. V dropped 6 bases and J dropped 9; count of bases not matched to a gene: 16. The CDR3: CASRDQDRVGEQAFF. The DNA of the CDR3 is TGTGCCAGCAGAGATCAAGACAGGGTGGGGGAACAAGCTTTCTTT.

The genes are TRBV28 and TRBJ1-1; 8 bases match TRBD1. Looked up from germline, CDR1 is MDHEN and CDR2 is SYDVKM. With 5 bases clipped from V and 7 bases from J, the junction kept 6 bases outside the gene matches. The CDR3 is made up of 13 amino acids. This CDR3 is CASSPRQGNEAFF. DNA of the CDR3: TGTGCCAGCAGTCCTAGACAGGGGAATGAAGCTTTCTTT.

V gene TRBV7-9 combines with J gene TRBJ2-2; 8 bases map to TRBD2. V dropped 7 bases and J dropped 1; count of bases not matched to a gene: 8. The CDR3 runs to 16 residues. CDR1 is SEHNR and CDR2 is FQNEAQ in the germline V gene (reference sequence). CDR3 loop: CASNPAGGLNTGELFF. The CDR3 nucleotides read TGTGCCAGCAACCCGGCGGGGGGCCTGAACACCGGGGAGCTGTTTTTT.

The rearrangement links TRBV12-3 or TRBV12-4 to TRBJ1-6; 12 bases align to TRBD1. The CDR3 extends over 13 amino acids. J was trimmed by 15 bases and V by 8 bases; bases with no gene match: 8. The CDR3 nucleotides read TGTGCCAGCGGGACAGGGGGCGCCCCGCACCTCCACTTT. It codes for CASGTGGAPHLHF.

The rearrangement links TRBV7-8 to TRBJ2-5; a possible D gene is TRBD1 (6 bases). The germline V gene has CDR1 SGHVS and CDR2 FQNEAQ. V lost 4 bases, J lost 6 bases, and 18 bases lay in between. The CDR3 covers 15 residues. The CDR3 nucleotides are TGTGCCAGCAGCTCCCAGGGGCTAGCAGTACAGACCCAGTACTTC. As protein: CASSSQGLAVQTQYF.

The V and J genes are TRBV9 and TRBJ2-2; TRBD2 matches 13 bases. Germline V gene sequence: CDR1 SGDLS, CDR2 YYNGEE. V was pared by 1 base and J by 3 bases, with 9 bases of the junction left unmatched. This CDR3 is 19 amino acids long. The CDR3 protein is CASSVTSGGGIIDTGELFF. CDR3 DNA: TGTGCCAGCAGCGTAACTAGCGGGGGGGGCATAATTGACACCGGGGAGCTGTTTTTT.

The chain's CDR3 is CASSQDPGNEKLFF. For the CDR3, the DNA is TGTGCCAGCAGCCAAGATCCGGGAAATGAAAAACTGTTTTTT. The chain couples TRBV4-2 to TRBJ1-4; no clear D gene. The CDR3 extends over 14 amino acids. Trimming stripped 0 bases from V and 5 bases from J, with 7 bases between. Germline V gives CDR1 LGHNA, CDR2 YNFKEQ.

The DNA of the CDR3 is TGTGCCAGCAGCCAAGCTTCGGGAAATGAAAAACTGTTTTTT. Residues: CASSQASGNEKLFF. The chain employs TRBV14 and TRBJ1-4; the D is unclear. The CDR3 has 14 amino acids. The germline CDR1 and CDR2 sequences are SGHDN and FVKESK. The ends were cut back, 1 base at V and 5 bases at J, with 8 bases in the middle.

For the CDR3, the DNA is TGTGCCAGCAGCCCGCGGGGAGGGCGGGAGACCCAGTACTTC. Translating it yields CASSPRGGRETQYF. The V gene is TRBV14, the J gene TRBJ2-5; the match to TRBD2 covers 7 bases. The CDR3 covers 14 residues. V shed 4 bases, J shed 5 bases, and the junction held 7 bases outside the gene matches. CDR1 SGHDN and CDR2 FVKESK come from the germline V gene.

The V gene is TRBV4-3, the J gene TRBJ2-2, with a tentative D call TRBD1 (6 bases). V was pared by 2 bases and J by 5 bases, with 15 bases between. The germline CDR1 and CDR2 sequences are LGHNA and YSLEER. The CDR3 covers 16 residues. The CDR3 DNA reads TGCGCCAGCAGCCAACCTCTAGGGCAGGGGACCGGGGAGCTGTTTTTT. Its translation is CASSQPLGQGTGELFF.

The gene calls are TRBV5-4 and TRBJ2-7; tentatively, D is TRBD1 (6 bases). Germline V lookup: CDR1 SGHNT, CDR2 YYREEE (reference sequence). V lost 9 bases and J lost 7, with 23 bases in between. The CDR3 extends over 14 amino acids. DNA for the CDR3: TGTGCCACGGGATTGGGGGCCGTTGGTCTTGAGCAGTACTTC. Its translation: CATGLGAVGLEQYF. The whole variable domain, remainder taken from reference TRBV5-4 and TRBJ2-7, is ETGVTQSPTHLIKTRGQQVTLRCSSQSGHNTVSWYQQALGQGPQFIFQYYREEENGRGNFPPRFSGLQFPNYSSELNVNALELDDSALYLCATGLGAVGLEQYFGPGTRLTVT.

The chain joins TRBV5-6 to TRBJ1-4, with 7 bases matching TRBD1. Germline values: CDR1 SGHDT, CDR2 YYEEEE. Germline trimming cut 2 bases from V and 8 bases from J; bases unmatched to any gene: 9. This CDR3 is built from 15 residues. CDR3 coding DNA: TGTGCCAGCAGCTTTGGTTTGCAGGGGGAAGAAAAACTGTTTTTT. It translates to CASSFGLQGEEKLFF.

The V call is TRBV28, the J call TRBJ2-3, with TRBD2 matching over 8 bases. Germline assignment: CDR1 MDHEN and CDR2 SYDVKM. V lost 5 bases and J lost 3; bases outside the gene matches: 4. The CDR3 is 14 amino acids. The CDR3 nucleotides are TGTGCCAGCAGTACGGGAGGGCCGACAGATACGCAGTATTTT. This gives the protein CASSTGGPTDTQYF.

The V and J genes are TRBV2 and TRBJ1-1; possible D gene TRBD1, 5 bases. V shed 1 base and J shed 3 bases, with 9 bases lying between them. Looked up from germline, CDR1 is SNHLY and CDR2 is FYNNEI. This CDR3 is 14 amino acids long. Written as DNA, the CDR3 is TGTGCCAGCAGTGAAGTTCCAGGGCACACTGAAGCTTTCTTT. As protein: CASSEVPGHTEAFF.

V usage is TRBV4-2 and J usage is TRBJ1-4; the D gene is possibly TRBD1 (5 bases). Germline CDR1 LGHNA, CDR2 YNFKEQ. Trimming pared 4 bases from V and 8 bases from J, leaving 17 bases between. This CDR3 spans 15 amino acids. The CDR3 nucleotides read TGTGCCAGCAGCCTTTACCGGGTTCAGGGAGAAAAACTGTTTTTT. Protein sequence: CASSLYRVQGEKLFF.

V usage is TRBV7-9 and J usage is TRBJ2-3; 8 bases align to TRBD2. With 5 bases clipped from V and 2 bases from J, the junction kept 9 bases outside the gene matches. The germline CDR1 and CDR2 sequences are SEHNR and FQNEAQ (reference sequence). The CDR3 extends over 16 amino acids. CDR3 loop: CASSPPGTRSTDTQYF. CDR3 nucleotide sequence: TGTGCCAGCAGCCCCCCCGGGACTAGATCCACAGATACGCAGTATTTT.

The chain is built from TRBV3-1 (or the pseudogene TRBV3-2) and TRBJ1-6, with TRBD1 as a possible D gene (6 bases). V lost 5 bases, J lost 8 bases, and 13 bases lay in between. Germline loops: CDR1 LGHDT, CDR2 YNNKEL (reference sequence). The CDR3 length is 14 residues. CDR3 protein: CASSTKPGDSPLHF. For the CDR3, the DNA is TGTGCCAGCAGCACGAAACCAGGGGATTCACCCCTCCACTTT.

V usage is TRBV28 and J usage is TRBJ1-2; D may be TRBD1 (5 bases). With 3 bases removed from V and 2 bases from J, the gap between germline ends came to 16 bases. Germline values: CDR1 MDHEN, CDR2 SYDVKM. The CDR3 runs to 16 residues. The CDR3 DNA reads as TGTGCCAGCAGTTTCCCCCGGGGAGGGACGAACTATGGCTACACCTTC. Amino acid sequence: CASSFPRGGTNYGYTF.

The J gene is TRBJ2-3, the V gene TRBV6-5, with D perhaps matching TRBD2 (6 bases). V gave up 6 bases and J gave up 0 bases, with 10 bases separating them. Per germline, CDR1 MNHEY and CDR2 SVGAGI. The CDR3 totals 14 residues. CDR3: CASRRDPSTDTQYF. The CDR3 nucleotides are TGTGCCAGCAGGCGGGACCCCAGCACAGATACGCAGTATTTT.

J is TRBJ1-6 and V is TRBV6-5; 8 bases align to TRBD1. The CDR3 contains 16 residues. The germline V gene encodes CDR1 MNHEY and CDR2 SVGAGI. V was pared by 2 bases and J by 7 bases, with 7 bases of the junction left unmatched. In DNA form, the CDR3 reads TGTGCCAGCAGTTACCCCAACAGGGGGGTCAATTCACCCCTCCACTTT. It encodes CASSYPNRGVNSPLHF.